Following are 15 T cell receptor beta chains from one sample sequenced in a study of tissue T cells after allogeneic stem cell transplantation. Generated by immunoSEQ multiplex PCR, the TCRdb table keeps only in-frame clones and is missing some. This table has 45,000 to 50,000 clones, 73% appearing once. Sequenced sample: sorted cells pooled from one or two spleens. Every receptor here comes from a pool of C57BL/6 mice in good health.

This clone was seen only once. Mouse names are used for the genes. From the germline J gene comes the end of the CDR3, since the read stops 1 residue before it. This sequence joins TRBV12-2 and TRBJ2-5; 7 bases fit TRBD1. Germline V gene lookup returns CDR1 SGHLS and CDR2 HYDKME. The CDR3 is made up of 14 amino acids. After removal of 4 bases from V and 5 bases from J, the junction contained 8 bases not matched to a gene. The CDR3 bases that were read are TGTGCCAGCTCCCCGACAGGGAGGGGAGACACCCAGTAC. It is translated as CASSPTGRGDTQY. The CDR3 reads in full as CASSPTGRGDTQYF.

As for this clone: These gene names are mouse names. The read falls 1 residue short of the CDR3 end, and the missing part is taken from the germline J gene. The chain couples TRBV14 to TRBJ2-3, with a tentative D call TRBD1 (5 bases). V lost 5 bases and J 0 bases, leaving 10 bases between the germline ends. Looked up from germline, CDR1 is SGHDT and CDR2 is FRDEAV. The CDR3 contains 14 residues. CDR3 in amino acids: CASRRQKSAETLYF. CDR3 bases read: TGTGCCAGCAGAAGACAGAAAAGTGCAGAAACGCTGTAT.

This clone was observed once. Here the gene names and germline are mouse. The read comes to an end 1 residue before the CDR3 does, leaving the germline J gene to fill in the end. This chain connects TRBV13-2 to TRBJ2-5; 12 bases align to TRBD2. The trim removed 2 bases at V and 7 bases at J, leaving 8 bases unmatched. Germline values: CDR1 NNHNN, CDR2 SYGAGS (reference sequence). This CDR3 region has 16 residues. The covered CDR3 bases are TGTGCCAGCGGTGAGAAGACTGGGGGGGCGCGGAACACCCAGTAC. Residues: CASGEKTGGARNTQY. The CDR3, in full, reads CASGEKTGGARNTQYF.

As for this clone: The gene names here belong to mouse. The read is 1 residue too short to cover the CDR3 end, so that end is filled in from the germline J gene. This chain joins TRBV19 and TRBJ1-4; weak D call: TRBD1 (5 bases). Germline CDR1 reads FNHDT; CDR2 reads SITEND (reference sequence). The CDR3 is made up of 15 amino acids. Between the trimmed V and J ends, which lost 0 bases and 4 bases, there was a span of 10 bases. The CDR3 bases that were read are TGTGCCAGCAGTATAGTTGGGGGATTCAACGAAAGATTATTT. As protein: CASSIVGGFNERLF. The complete CDR3 reads CASSIVGGFNERLFF.

Regarding this clone: The genes and germline here are from mouse. The DNA ends 1 residue before the CDR3 does, and the rest of the CDR3 is filled in from the germline J gene. The rearrangement joins TRBV2 to TRBJ2-4, with 8 bases that match TRBD1. Germline V gene data show CDR1 as LGHNA and CDR2 as YSYQKL. This CDR3 contains 16 residues. Germline trimming cut 1 base from V and 3 bases from J; bases unmatched to any gene: 6. The CDR3 DNA, read in part, is TGTGCCAGCAGCCAAGGCGGACAGGGAGGGCAAAACACCTTGTAC. It encodes CASSQGGQGGQNTLY. The CDR3 in full is CASSQGGQGGQNTLYF. The whole variable domain, filled in from reference TRBV2 and TRBJ2-4, reads DPKIIQKPKYLVAVTGSEKILICEQYLGHNAMYWYRQSAKKPLEFMFSYSYQKLMDNQTASSRFQPQSSKKNHLDLQITALKPDDSATYFCASSQGGQGGQNTLYFGAGTRLSVL.

To note about this clone: Gene names follow the mouse nomenclature. The missing CDR3 end, 1 residue past where the read stops, is filled in from the germline J gene. The rearrangement joins TRBV13-2 to TRBJ2-3; 8 bases line up with TRBD1. Trimming at V came to 3 bases and at J to 2 bases, leaving 11 bases not matched to a gene. CDR1 and CDR2 (germline): NNHNN, SYGAGS (reference sequence). The CDR3 totals 17 residues. The CDR3 DNA, read in part, is TGTGCCAGCGGTGTCGACAGGGGAGAGGTGGATGCAGAAACGCTGTAT. Amino acids: CASGVDRGEVDAETLY. The whole CDR3 sequence is CASGVDRGEVDAETLYF.

The count of this clone is one. The gene symbols are mouse symbols. The read halts 1 residue ahead of the CDR3 end, with the missing end drawn from the germline J gene. The J gene is TRBJ2-3, the V gene TRBV19, with D unclear. CDR1 is FNHDT and CDR2 is SITEND in the germline V gene (reference sequence). V gave up 6 bases and J gave up 1 base, with 9 bases separating them. The length of the CDR3 is 13 residues. The part of the CDR3 DNA that was read is TGTGCCAGCATTCGACCTGGTGCAGAAACGCTGTAT. It codes for CASIRPGAETLY. The CDR3 in full is CASIRPGAETLYF.

This clone was counted only a few times. Mouse germline and gene names are used. The read gets to within 1 residue of the CDR3 end, and the germline J gene fills in the rest. The rearrangement uses TRBV19 and TRBJ1-5, with 7 bases matching TRBD1. Unmatched junction bases numbered 4, after V lost 4 bases and J lost 0 bases. CDR3 size: 15 residues. CDR1 and CDR2 (germline): FNHDT, SITEND (reference sequence). Here the CDR3 reads CASSLGTANNQAPLF. The sequenced CDR3 bases are TGTGCCAGCAGTCTTGGGACAGCTAACAACCAGGCTCCGCTT.

A remark on this clone: Gene names and germline match the mouse. The read ends 1 residue shy of where the CDR3 ends; the end is completed using the germline J gene. The V and J genes are TRBV14 and TRBJ2-2; 7 bases are a match to TRBD1. Germline V lookup: CDR1 SGHDT, CDR2 FRDEAV. The CDR3 consists of 14 residues. V was pared by 5 bases and J by 3 bases, with 4 bases of the junction left unmatched. The CDR3 sequence is CASRHRGYTGQLYF. Partial CDR3 DNA: TGTGCCAGCAGGCACAGGGGATACACCGGGCAGCTCTAC.

Comments on this clone: All gene names here are mouse names. Coverage ceases 1 residue before the CDR3 finishes, and the germline J gene fills in the end. The chain uses TRBV13-1 and TRBJ2-4; 10 bases align to TRBD2. The CDR3 loop spans 15 amino acids. Trimming cost V 5 bases and J 0 bases; bases outside gene matches: 3. Germline V gene data show CDR1 as NSHNY and CDR2 as SYGAGN. The CDR3 DNA, read in part, is TGTGCCAGCAGCCGGGACTGGGGTAGTCAAAACACCTTGTAC. It encodes CASSRDWGSQNTLY. The whole CDR3 sequence is CASSRDWGSQNTLYF.

On this clone itself: Here the gene names and germline are mouse. The read ends 1 residue early relative to the CDR3; the germline J gene fills the gap. The rearrangement joins TRBV13-1 to TRBJ2-1, with 8 bases aligning to TRBD2. In germline, CDR1 is NSHNY, CDR2 SYGAGN. CDR3 size: 14 residues. The V and J ends lost 2 bases and 4 bases, in that order; junction bases with no gene match: 2. Partial CDR3 DNA: TGTGCCAGCAGTGAGGCTGGGGGGTATGCTGAGCAGTTC. Translation: CASSEAGGYAEQF. The whole CDR3 protein is CASSEAGGYAEQFF.

As concerns this clone: Gene and germline names: mouse. The CDR3 goes on 1 residue after the read ends, and that part is filled in from the germline J gene. The chain couples TRBV3 to TRBJ2-4, with 11 bases identical to TRBD2. Unmatched junction bases numbered 5, after V lost 5 bases and J lost 4 bases. Germline V gene sequence: CDR1 SNHLY, CDR2 FYNGKV (reference sequence). The CDR3 consists of 15 residues. The part of the CDR3 DNA that was read is TGTGCCAGCAGCGCAGGACTGGGGGGAGAAAACACCTTGTAC. The encoded protein is CASSAGLGGENTLY. The whole CDR3 is CASSAGLGGENTLYF.

Of note for this clone: Germline and genes: mouse. The read comes to an end 1 residue before the CDR3 does, leaving the germline J gene to fill in the end. The V gene is TRBV19, the J gene TRBJ2-5, with TRBD2 identical over 8 bases. The CDR3 totals 13 residues. Germline-derived CDR1 and CDR2 are FNHDT and SITEND (reference sequence). Unmatched junction bases numbered 1, after V lost 5 bases and J lost 2 bases. The CDR3 protein is CASSDWGQDTQYF. The CDR3 DNA, read in part, is TGTGCCAGCAGCGACTGGGGCCAAGACACCCAGTAC.

Regarding this clone: Gene and germline names: mouse. The sequenced fragment ends 1 residue before the CDR3 boundary, so the rest is inferred from the germline J gene. The chain recombines TRBV31 with TRBJ1-3, with 7 bases lining up with TRBD1. J gave up 1 base and V 5 bases, and 2 bases lay outside the gene matches. The CDR3 is 13 residues long. Germline loops: CDR1 GKSSPN, CDR2 SITVG. CDR3 region: CAWGTVSGNTLYF. The part of the CDR3 DNA that was read is TGTGCCTGGGGGACAGTCTCTGGAAATACGCTCTAT.

Notes on this clone: Any gene name here is a mouse gene name. The read comes to an end 1 residue before the CDR3 does, leaving the germline J gene to fill in the end. The chain couples TRBV14 to TRBJ2-5, with TRBD1 as a possible D gene (5 bases). The V gene lost 3 bases and the J gene lost 3 bases, with 8 bases spanning the gap. There are 13 residues in the CDR3. Germline V gives CDR1 SGHDT, CDR2 FRDEAV. CDR3 DNA (partial): TGTGCCAGCAGTTACAGGATTCAAGACACCCAGTAC. This codes for CASSYRIQDTQY. The full CDR3 protein is CASSYRIQDTQYF.